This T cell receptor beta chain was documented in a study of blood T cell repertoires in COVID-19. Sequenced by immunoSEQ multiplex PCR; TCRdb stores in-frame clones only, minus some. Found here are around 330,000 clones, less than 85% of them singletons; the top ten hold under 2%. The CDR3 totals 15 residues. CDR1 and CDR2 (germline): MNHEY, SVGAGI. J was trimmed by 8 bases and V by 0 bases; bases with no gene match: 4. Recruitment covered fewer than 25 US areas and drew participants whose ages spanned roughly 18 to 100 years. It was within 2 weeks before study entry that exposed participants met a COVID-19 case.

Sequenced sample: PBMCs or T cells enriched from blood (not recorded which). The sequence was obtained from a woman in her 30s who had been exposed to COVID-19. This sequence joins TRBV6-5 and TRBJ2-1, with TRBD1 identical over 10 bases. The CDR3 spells CASSYSSTGGYEQFF. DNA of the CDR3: TGTGCCAGCAGTTACTCTTCGACAGGGGGCTATGAGCAGTTCTTC.